This T cell receptor (beta chain) derives from a study of spatial heterogeneity in lung cancer (dated 2019 in TCRdb). About the investigation overall: More beta-chain than alpha-chain transcripts were consistently detected, likely reflecting higher beta-chain transcript abundance. TCR transcript counts in tumor regions correlated strongly with a T cell transcriptional module score from matched bulk RNA-seq. In the raw uncorrected reads, each unique combination of TCR and UMI appeared more than ten times on average. In non-small cell lung cancer, the study made a quantitative comparison of TCR alpha and beta repertoires among multiple tumor regions, matched nontumor lung and blood. TCR repertoire features were related to nonsynonymous mutation counts determined by whole-exome sequencing of tumor tissue. Both alpha and beta chains were TCR-sequenced in approximately 220 tumor regions, approximately 67 matched nontumor lung samples and roughly 50 PBMC samples obtained at surgery. Broad study findings and their caveats: Counts of ubiquitous and regional expanded TCRs correlated with counts of ubiquitous and regional nonsynonymous mutations, respectively. TCR-seq coverage of tumor T cells was estimated at only roughly 7.7% for alpha chains and approximately 12% for beta chains. The tumor nonsynonymous mutation count correlated with the number of expanded alpha and beta TCRs within the tumor. Confirming at a functional level the hypothesis that regional TCRs recognize regional mutations was considered to require additional single-cell paired TCR alpha and beta sequencing.

The time point label on this specimen signifies: sample taken at primary tumor resection. Samples were obtained from approximately 77 patients with early-stage, untreated non-small cell lung cancer from the lung TRACERx cohort. Whole RNA extracted from tumor and nontumor lung tissue, or from cryopreserved PBMC samples, was used for TCR sequencing without cell sorting. Only patients for whom sufficient RNA was available from at least two tumor regions were selected for TCR sequencing. Before selection, tumor and adjacent nontumor lung specimens were reviewed by a lung pathologist. Receptors were amplified or captured by 5' RACE. TCRdb names NextSeq 500 as the instrument used. To allow correction of PCR and sequencing errors, the TCR library protocol tagged every TCR cDNA molecule with a unique molecular identifier. On the study's bioinformatics: Decombinator tools were used for TCR identification, UMI-based error correction and CDR3 extraction. Expanded TCRs were defined as those above a frequency of 2 per 1,000, corresponding to the top 1% of the tumor frequency distribution. Expanded tumor TCRs were classed as regional if statistically deemed absent (corrected P<0.05) from at least one tumor region, otherwise ubiquitous. Renyi diversity was computed with the R vegan package after each repertoire had been subsampled 100 times to 5,000 TCRs. CDR3 similarity networks were built from amino acid triplet string-kernel similarity, connecting CDR3s with pairwise similarity above 0.82. TCRdb trimmed the raw reads at Q25, called clones with MiXCR and kept productive beta chains. One record per CDR3 amino acid sequence lists the most common genes and DNA. Clone size and V and J calls follow TCRdb, not the original study. This sample gives some 5,000 distinct CDR3 sequences in total; around 13% of them show up just once. Roughly 9.1% of the sample is held by the ten biggest clonotypes.

Trimming takes 1 base from V and 3 bases from J, and the germline ends sit 4 bases apart. CDR1 GTSNPN and CDR2 SVGIG are derived from the germline V gene (reference sequence). Spanning cysteine to phenylalanine, the CDR3 consists of 11 amino acids. Only the CDR3 DNA stays, 33 bases, in frame from base 1. This clonotype is identified as medium-sized (0.01 to 0.1%). Its antigen is still unknown. No base quality information exists; no much larger clone differs at one position. The origin of this receptor is a female donor with early-stage non-small cell lung cancer. The chain is encoded by TRBV30 joined to TRBJ2-7, with the identity of the D gene unclear. Source: lung tumor tissue, taken at surgery. The CDR3 loop reads CAWSAGYEQYF. The nucleotides read TGTGCCTGGAGTGCAGGCTACGAGCAGTACTTC. Supplemented by the reference TRBV30 and TRBJ2-7 proteins around the CDR3, the complete variable domain is SQTIHQWPATLVQPVGSPLSLECTVEGTSNPNLYWYRQAAGRGLQLLFYSVGIGQISSEVPQNLSASRPQDRQFILSSKKLLLSDSGFYLCAWSAGYEQYFGPGTRLTVT.